This passage covers 19 T cell receptor beta chains from one sample sequenced in a study of CD8+ T cells in alopecia areata. Once RNA had been extracted, it was reverse transcribed into cDNA to act as the sequencing template. Only in-frame clones appear in the TCRdb table, and some are missing; sequencing was by immunoSEQ multiplex PCR. The sample records some 56,000 clones, around 96% being singletons. Material: CD8+ T cells sorted from blood, obtained at week 0. The receptors were gathered from a human donor with alopecia areata.

The CDR3 nucleotides are TGTGCCATCAGTGGACAGGTCCTAAGCCTTAACTATGGCTACACCTTC. It is translated as CAISGQVLSLNYGYTF. The chain uses TRBV10-3 and TRBJ1-2; D perhaps matches TRBD1 (6 bases). The CDR3 is 16 residues long. CDR1 ENHRY and CDR2 SYGVKD come from the germline V gene. With 4 bases removed from V and 1 base from J, the gap between germline ends came to 16 bases.

The chain is built from TRBV10-3 and TRBJ2-3, with 7 positions matching TRBD2. V was pared by 3 bases and J by 4 bases, with 13 bases of the junction left unmatched. The CDR3 covers 17 residues. Germline V gene data show CDR1 as ENHRY and CDR2 as SYGVKD. Here the CDR3 DNA reads TGTGCCATCAGTGATGATTTGACTAGCCGTCCCCCAGATACGCAGTATTTT. Translation gives CAISDDLTSRPPDTQYF.

The V and J genes are TRBV7-9 and TRBJ2-3; tentative D call: TRBD1 (6 bases). The CDR3 loop spans 17 amino acids. CDR1 is SEHNR, CDR2 FQNEAQ, per germline (reference sequence). The V end was cut by 5 bases, the J end by 2 bases, with 20 bases between. The CDR3 coding sequence is TGTGCCAGCAGCCCTCCCATGGGGGCCGTGTTCACAGATACGCAGTATTTT. Encoded protein: CASSPPMGAVFTDTQYF.

The CDR3 loop is CSVEGSGPTIYF. CDR3 sequence (DNA): TGCAGCGTTGAAGGGTCGGGTCCCACCATATATTTT. The V and J genes are TRBV29-1 and TRBJ1-3; D is ambiguous. Per the germline V gene, CDR1 is SQVTM and CDR2 is ANQGSEA. CDR3 length: 12 residues. Trimming removed 1 base at V and 9 bases at J, with 10 bases between.

Here the CDR3 DNA reads TGCGCCAGCAGCCCCCACCAGGGAATGGACACTGAAGCTTTCTTT. It translates to CASSPHQGMDTEAFF. The V and J genes are TRBV5-1 and TRBJ1-1; the D gene is possibly TRBD1 (5 bases). V was clipped by 4 bases and J by 3 bases, with 16 bases between them. This CDR3 region has 15 residues. Germline V lookup: CDR1 SGHRS, CDR2 YFSETQ.

Of note for this clone: The sample carries other DNA sequences with the same CDR3. The V gene is TRBV5-1, the J gene TRBJ1-5; 7 nucleotides align to TRBD1. After removal of 2 bases from V and 1 base from J, the junction contained 3 bases not matched to a gene. The CDR3 extends over 15 amino acids. Per germline, CDR1 SGHRS and CDR2 YFSETQ. CDR3 DNA sequence: TGCGCCAGCAGCTTAGGACAGGCAAGCAATCAGCCCCAGCATTTT. Protein: CASSLGQASNQPQHF. Together with reference TRBV5-1 and TRBJ1-5, the CDR3 gives the full variable domain: KAGVTQTPRYLIKTRGQQVTLSCSPISGHRSVSWYQQTPGQGLQFLFEYFSETQRNKGNFPGRFSGRQFSNSRSEMNVSTLELGDSALYLCASSLGQASNQPQHFGDGTRLSIL.

This clone was detected only once. The chain links TRBV7-9 to TRBJ2-7; TRBD1 matches 7 bases. Germline CDR1 SEHNR, CDR2 FQNEAQ (reference sequence). The V gene end was trimmed by 4 bases and the J gene end by 6 bases; junction bases not matched to a gene: 6. This CDR3 comprises 13 residues. The CDR3 DNA is TGTGCCAGCAGCTCCCAGTCAGGGGGCGAGCAGTACTTC. This sequence encodes CASSSQSGGEQYF.

The rearrangement joins TRBV7-9 to TRBJ2-3; D tentatively reads TRBD1 or TRBD2 (6 bases each). The CDR3 loop spans 16 amino acids. V was trimmed by 2 bases and J by 6 bases, leaving 18 bases between them. Germline V gene sequence: CDR1 SEHNR, CDR2 FQNEAQ (reference sequence). DNA for the CDR3: TGTGCCAGCAGCTTACGACGGGGGCCCGGCGGGGATACGCAGTATTTT. Its translation is CASSLRRGPGGDTQYF. The full variable domain, in which reference TRBV7-9 and TRBJ2-3 provide the parts outside the CDR3, is DTGVSQNPRHKITKRGQNVTFRCDPISEHNRLYWYRQTLGQGPEFLTYFQNEAQLEKSRLLSDRFSAERPKGSFSTLEIQRTEQGDSAMYLCASSLRRGPGGDTQYFGPGTRLTVL.

The chain combines TRBV7-6 with TRBJ2-2; either TRBD1 or TRBD2 may supply D (5 bases each). V was trimmed by 2 bases and J by 6 bases, leaving 10 bases between them. Per the germline V gene, CDR1 is SGHVS and CDR2 is FNYEAQ. The CDR3 is 14 residues long. The CDR3, as DNA: TGTGCCAGCAGCTTAAATGGGGGTTCCGGGGAGCTGTTTTTT. It is translated as CASSLNGGSGELFF.

The count of this clone is one. This sequence joins TRBV29-1 and TRBJ2-7, with 8 bases that match TRBD1. In germline, CDR1 is SQVTM, CDR2 ANQGSEA. The CDR3 consists of 13 residues. J gave up 0 bases and V 6 bases, and 4 bases lay outside the gene matches. In DNA, the CDR3 is TGCAGCGTCACAGGGGGAGACTCCTACGAGCAGTACTTC. Translating it yields CSVTGGDSYEQYF.

The chain recombines TRBV4-1 with TRBJ1-1, with 9 bases aligning to TRBD1. CDR1 and CDR2 (germline): MGHRA, YSYEKL. Trimming cost V 3 bases and J 0 bases; bases outside gene matches: 2. There are 15 residues in the CDR3. DNA of the CDR3: TGCGCCAGCAGCCAGGGACAGGGTTTGAACACTGAAGCTTTCTTT. Encoded protein: CASSQGQGLNTEAFF.

The count of this clone is one. The chain carries TRBV5-4 and TRBJ2-7; 11 bases map to TRBD2. Per the germline V gene, CDR1 is SGHNT and CDR2 is YYREEE (reference sequence). The ends lost 3 bases at V and 6 bases at J; junction bases unmatched: 11. This CDR3 is 16 amino acids long. In DNA, the CDR3 is TGTGCCAGCAGCTCGAGTTCTAAAGGACTAGCGGGCGAGCAGTACTTC. Its protein product is CASSSSSKGLAGEQYF.

This rearrangement joins TRBV28 to TRBJ2-7; TRBD2 agrees at 7 bases. The CDR3 is made up of 12 amino acids. Per germline, CDR1 MDHEN and CDR2 SYDVKM. V shed 6 bases, J shed 5 bases, and the junction held 4 bases outside the gene matches. This CDR3 reads CASRRLANEQYF. CDR3 in DNA: TGTGCCAGCAGAAGACTAGCAAACGAGCAGTACTTC.

The gene calls are TRBV9 and TRBJ2-1, with D unclear. The germline V and J ends were trimmed by 0 bases and 9 bases, with 13 bases remaining between them. CDR1 and CDR2 (germline): SGDLS, YYNGEE. The CDR3 has 14 residues. CDR3 DNA sequence: TGTGCCAGCAGCGTAGTATCCCCCCTGGGTGAGCAGTTCTTC. It translates to CASSVVSPLGEQFF.

The gene calls are TRBV5-1 and TRBJ2-3, with D hard to call. CDR1 and CDR2 (germline): SGHRS, YFSETQ. This CDR3 comprises 15 residues. V lost 3 bases and J lost 2, with 13 bases in between. The CDR3 reads CASSSLTYDTDTQYF. Written as DNA, the CDR3 is TGCGCCAGCAGCTCCTTGACTTATGACACAGATACGCAGTATTTT.

The rearrangement uses TRBV12-5 and TRBJ2-5, with D hard to call. V was clipped by 5 bases and J by 2 bases, with 12 bases between them. Per germline, CDR1 LGHNT and CDR2 FRNRAP. The CDR3 is 14 residues long. CDR3 region: CASGPDLIQETQYF. The CDR3 DNA reads as TGTGCTAGTGGTCCTGACTTGATTCAAGAGACCCAGTACTTC.

This chain uses TRBV6-1 with TRBJ2-2, with TRBD2 matching 7 bases. The CDR3 spans 15 residues. Germline CDR1 is MNHNS and CDR2 is SASEGT. The trim removed 6 bases at V and 0 bases at J, leaving 4 bases unmatched. The CDR3 bases are TGTGCCAGCAGCCCCGCGGGGGCGAACACCGGGGAGCTGTTTTTT. Residues: CASSPAGANTGELFF.

In the case of this clone: The junction departs from the called germline gene at one end, perhaps through a read error. The chain carries TRBV7-2 and TRBJ2-3; 11 nucleotides agree with TRBD2. Germline V gives CDR1 SGHTA, CDR2 FQGNSA. The length of the CDR3 is 16 residues. The CDR3 is CASSQAGLAASDTQYF. For the CDR3, the DNA is TGCGCCAGCAGCCAAGCGGGACTAGCGGCGTCGGATACGCAGTATTTT.

The chain's CDR3 is CASGGGEQFF. The CDR3 coding sequence is TGTGCCAGCGGAGGCGGTGAGCAGTTCTTC. The chain uses TRBV2 and TRBJ2-1, with TRBD2 as a possible D gene (5 bases). Germline assignment: CDR1 SNHLY and CDR2 FYNNEI. Trimming pared 8 bases from V and 9 bases from J, leaving 8 bases between. This CDR3 spans 10 amino acids.